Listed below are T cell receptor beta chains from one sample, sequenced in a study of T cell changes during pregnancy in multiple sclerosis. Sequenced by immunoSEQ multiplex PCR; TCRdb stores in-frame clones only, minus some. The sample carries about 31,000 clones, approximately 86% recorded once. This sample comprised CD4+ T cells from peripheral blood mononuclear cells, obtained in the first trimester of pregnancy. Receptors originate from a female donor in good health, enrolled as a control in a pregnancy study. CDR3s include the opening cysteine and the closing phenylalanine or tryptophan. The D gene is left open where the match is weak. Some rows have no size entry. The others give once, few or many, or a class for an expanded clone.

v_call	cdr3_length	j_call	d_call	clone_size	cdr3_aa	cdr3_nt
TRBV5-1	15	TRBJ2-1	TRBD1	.	CASSLETGGFIGQFF	TGCGCCAGCAGCTTGGAGACAGGGGGTTTTATAGGGCAGTTCTTC
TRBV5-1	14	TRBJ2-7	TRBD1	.	CASSWRDRGAEQYF	TGCGCCAGCAGCTGGCGGGACAGGGGGGCCGAGCAGTACTTC
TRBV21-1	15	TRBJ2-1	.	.	CASSKTYSSYNEQFF	TGTGCCAGCAGCAAAACCTACAGCTCCTACAATGAGCAGTTCTTC
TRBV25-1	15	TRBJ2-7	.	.	CASSESGLSTYEQYF	TGTGCCAGCAGTGAGTCAGGGTTGTCGACATACGAGCAGTACTTC
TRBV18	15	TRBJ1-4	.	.	CASSPGAGIFEKLFF	TGTGCCAGCTCACCCGGGGCGGGGATTTTTGAAAAACTGTTTTTT
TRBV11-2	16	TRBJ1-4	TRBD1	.	CASSFQGGPLREKLFF	TGTGCCAGCAGCTTTCAGGGGGGCCCCCTTAGGGAAAAACTGTTTTTT
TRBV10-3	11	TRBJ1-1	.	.	CAIRTAYEAFF	TGTGCCATCAGGACAGCCTATGAAGCTTTCTTT
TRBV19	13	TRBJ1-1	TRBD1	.	CASSPGTGIKAFF	TGTGCCAGTAGTCCCGGGACAGGAATTAAAGCTTTCTTT
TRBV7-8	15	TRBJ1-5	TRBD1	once	CASSSGGLFNQPQHF	TGTGCCAGCAGCTCAGGGGGGTTGTTTAATCAGCCCCAGCATTTT
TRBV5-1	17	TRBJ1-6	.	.	CASSLALIGRGGSPLHF	TGCGCCAGCAGCTTGGCCTTAATAGGGAGGGGAGGGTCACCCCTCCACTTT
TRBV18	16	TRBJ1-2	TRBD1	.	CASSPEVADRPYGYTF	TGTGCCAGCTCCCCAGAAGTCGCGGACAGGCCCTATGGCTACACCTTC
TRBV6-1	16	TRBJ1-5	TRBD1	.	CASSQGQGYSNQPQHF	TGTGCCAGCAGTCAAGGACAGGGTTATAGCAATCAGCCCCAGCATTTT
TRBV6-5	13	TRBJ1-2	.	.	CASSYRGKRGYTF	TGTGCCAGCAGTTACAGGGGGAAAAGGGGCTACACCTTC
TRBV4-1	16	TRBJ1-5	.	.	CASSQENSHSNQPQHF	TGCGCCAGCAGCCAAGAGAACAGCCATAGCAATCAGCCCCAGCATTTT
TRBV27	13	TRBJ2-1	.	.	CASRTNLYNEQFF	TGTGCCAGCAGAACTAACCTCTACAATGAGCAGTTCTTC
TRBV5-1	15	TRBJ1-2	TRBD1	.	CASSLAGTGGEGYTF	TGCGCCAGCAGCTTGGCAGGGACAGGGGGCGAAGGCTACACCTTC
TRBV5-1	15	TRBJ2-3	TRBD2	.	CASSSGGGRTDTQYF	TGCGCCAGCAGCTCCGGGGGGGGGCGAACAGATACGCAGTATTTT
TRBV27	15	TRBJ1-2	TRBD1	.	CASSLGTGGNYGYTF	TGTGCCAGCAGTTTAGGGACAGGGGGTAACTATGGCTACACCTTC
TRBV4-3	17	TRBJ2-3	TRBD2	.	CASSQYRTSGGTDTQYF	TGCGCCAGCAGCCAATATCGGACTAGCGGGGGCACAGATACGCAGTATTTT
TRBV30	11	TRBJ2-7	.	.	CAWTGTYEQYF	TGTGCCTGGACCGGTACGTACGAGCAGTACTTC
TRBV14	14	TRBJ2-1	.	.	CASSPRGYGYEQFF	TGTGCCAGCAGCCCCAGGGGATACGGATATGAGCAGTTCTTC
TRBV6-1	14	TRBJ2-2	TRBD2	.	CASFSGGEIGELFF	TGTGCCAGCTTTTCGGGGGGGGAAATCGGGGAGCTGTTTTTT
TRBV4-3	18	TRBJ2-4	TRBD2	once	CASSHSTGGGPAKNIQYF	TGCGCCAGCAGCCACTCGACCGGGGGGGGCCCAGCCAAAAACATTCAGTACTTC
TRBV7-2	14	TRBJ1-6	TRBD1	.	CASSLNTGGSPLHF	TGTGCCAGCAGCTTAAATACAGGGGGCTCACCCCTCCACTTT
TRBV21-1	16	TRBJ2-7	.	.	CASSKASGIAGHEQYF	TGTGCCAGCAGCAAAGCGTCCGGGATAGCGGGCCACGAGCAGTACTTC
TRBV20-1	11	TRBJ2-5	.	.	CSGALQETQYF	TGCAGTGGGGCGTTACAAGAGACCCAGTACTTC
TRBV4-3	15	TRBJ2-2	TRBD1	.	CASSPRQGNTGELFF	TGCGCCAGCAGCCCACGACAGGGGAACACCGGGGAGCTGTTTTTT
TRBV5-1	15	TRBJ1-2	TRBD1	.	CASSWGPGQGYGYTF	TGCGCCAGCAGCTGGGGACCGGGACAGGGTTATGGCTACACCTTC
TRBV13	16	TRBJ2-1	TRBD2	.	CASSPETGLADNEQFF	TGTGCCAGCAGCCCGGAGACCGGACTAGCCGACAATGAGCAGTTCTTC
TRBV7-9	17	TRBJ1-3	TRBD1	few	CASRHRDRGSSGNTIYF	TGTGCCAGCAGGCACCGGGACAGGGGGTCTTCTGGAAACACCATATATTTT
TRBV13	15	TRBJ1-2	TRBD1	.	CASTLRNDRGKGYTF	TGTGCCAGCACACTGCGAAATGACAGGGGAAAGGGCTACACCTTC
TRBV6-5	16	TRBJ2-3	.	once	CASSYSPVGAGDTQYF	TGTGCCAGCAGTTATAGTCCTGTGGGGGCCGGAGATACGCAGTATTTT
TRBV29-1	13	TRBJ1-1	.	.	CSTRQELNTEAFF	TGCAGCACACGACAGGAGTTGAACACTGAAGCTTTCTTT
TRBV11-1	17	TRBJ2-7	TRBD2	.	CASSLDRGTSGTYEQYF	TGTGCCAGCAGCTTAGATCGTGGGACTAGCGGTACCTACGAGCAGTACTTC
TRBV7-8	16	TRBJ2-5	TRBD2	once	CASSLAPAGYQETQYF	TGTGCCAGCAGCTTAGCCCCAGCGGGGTACCAAGAGACCCAGTACTTC
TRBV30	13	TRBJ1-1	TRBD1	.	CACHRGRITEAFF	TGTGCCTGTCACAGGGGGCGCATAACTGAAGCTTTCTTT
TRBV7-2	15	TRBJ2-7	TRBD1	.	CASSSRGQDTYEQYF	TGTGCCAGCAGCTCACGGGGACAGGACACCTACGAGCAGTACTTC
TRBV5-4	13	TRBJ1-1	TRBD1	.	CASSFTGGTEAFF	TGTGCCAGCAGCTTTACAGGGGGGACTGAAGCTTTCTTT
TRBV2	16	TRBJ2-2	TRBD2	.	CASRRTSGGLSGELFF	TGTGCCAGCAGGCGGACTAGCGGGGGGTTGTCCGGGGAGCTGTTTTTT
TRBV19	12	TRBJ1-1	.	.	CASRDSYTEAFF	TGTGCCAGTAGGGACAGTTACACTGAAGCTTTCTTT
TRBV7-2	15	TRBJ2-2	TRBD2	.	CATTGAGGRTGELFF	TGTGCCACTACGGGAGCGGGGGGACGCACCGGGGAGCTGTTTTTT
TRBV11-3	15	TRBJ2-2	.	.	CASSLEGLNTGELFF	TGTGCCAGCAGCTTAGAAGGACTTAACACCGGGGAGCTGTTTTTT